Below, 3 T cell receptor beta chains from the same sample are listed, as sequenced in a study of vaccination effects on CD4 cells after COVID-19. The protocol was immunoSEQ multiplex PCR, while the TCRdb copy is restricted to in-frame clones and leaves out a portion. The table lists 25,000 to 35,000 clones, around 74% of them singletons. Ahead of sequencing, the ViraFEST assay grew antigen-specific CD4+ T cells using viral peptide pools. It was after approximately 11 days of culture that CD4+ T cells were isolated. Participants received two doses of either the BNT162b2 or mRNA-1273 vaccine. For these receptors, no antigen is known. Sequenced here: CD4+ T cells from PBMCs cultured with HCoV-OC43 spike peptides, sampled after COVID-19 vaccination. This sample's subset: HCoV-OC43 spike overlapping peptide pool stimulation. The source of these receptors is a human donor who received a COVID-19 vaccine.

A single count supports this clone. This chain's CDR3 is CASSQSVGEGTYEQYF. Here the CDR3 DNA reads TGCGCCAGCAGTCAATCTGTTGGTGAGGGTACCTACGAGCAGTACTTC. The chain links TRBV23-1 to TRBJ2-7; D perhaps matches TRBD2 (5 bases). TRBV23-1 is assigned to the ORF class and has an uncertain function. Between the trimmed V and J ends, which lost 0 bases and 2 bases, there was a span of 14 bases. The CDR3 extends over 16 amino acids.

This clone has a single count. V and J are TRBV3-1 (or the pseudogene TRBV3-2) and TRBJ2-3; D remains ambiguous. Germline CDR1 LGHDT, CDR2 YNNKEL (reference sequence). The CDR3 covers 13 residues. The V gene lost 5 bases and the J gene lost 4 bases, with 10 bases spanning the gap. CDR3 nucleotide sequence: TGTGCCAGCAGCACAATTCTCGCAGATACGCAGTATTTT. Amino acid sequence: CASSTILADTQYF.

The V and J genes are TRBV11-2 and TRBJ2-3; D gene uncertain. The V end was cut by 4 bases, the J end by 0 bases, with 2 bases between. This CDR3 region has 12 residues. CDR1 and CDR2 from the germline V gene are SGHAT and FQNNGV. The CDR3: CASSSSTDTQYF. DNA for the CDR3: TGTGCCAGCAGCTCTAGCACAGATACGCAGTATTTT.